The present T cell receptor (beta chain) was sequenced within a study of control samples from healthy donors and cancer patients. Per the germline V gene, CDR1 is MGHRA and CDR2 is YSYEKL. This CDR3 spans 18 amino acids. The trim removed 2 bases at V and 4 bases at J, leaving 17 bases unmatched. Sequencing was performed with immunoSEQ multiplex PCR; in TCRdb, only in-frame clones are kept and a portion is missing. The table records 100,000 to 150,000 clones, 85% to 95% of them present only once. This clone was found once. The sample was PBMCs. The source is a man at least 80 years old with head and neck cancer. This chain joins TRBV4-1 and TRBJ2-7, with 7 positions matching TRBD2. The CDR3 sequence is CASSQFVRELSRGYEQYF. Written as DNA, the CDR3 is TGCGCCAGCAGCCAATTCGTGCGGGAGCTTAGTCGGGGTTACGAGCAGTACTTC.